These 8 T cell receptor beta chains were sequenced from one sample in a study of blood T cell repertoires in COVID-19. Produced via immunoSEQ multiplex PCR; TCRdb's table is partial and in-frame only. The data contain about 190,000 clones, approximately 88% of them singletons. The sequencing input was PBMCs or T cells enriched from blood (not recorded which). All receptors derive from a woman aged 30 to 39 who had recovered from COVID-19.

This chain joins TRBV27 and TRBJ2-7, with TRBD2 matching over 9 bases. CDR1 is MNHEY and CDR2 is SMNVEV in the germline V gene (reference sequence). After removal of 6 bases from V and 7 bases from J, the junction contained 10 bases not matched to a gene. The CDR3 covers 14 residues. The CDR3 DNA follows: TGTGCCAGCAGGCCCGGGACTAGCTTTAGTGAGCAGTACTTC. This sequence encodes CASRPGTSFSEQYF.

The chain recombines TRBV6-5 with TRBJ2-7; tentative D call: TRBD2 (7 bases). This CDR3 comprises 14 residues. CDR1 MNHEY and CDR2 SVGAGI come from the germline V gene. The ends were cut back, 7 bases at V and 4 bases at J, with 17 bases in the middle. CDR3 region: CASIGGSGEYEQYF. CDR3 nucleotides: TGTGCCAGCATCGGGGGGTCAGGGGAGTACGAGCAGTACTTC.

V usage is TRBV2 and J usage is TRBJ1-5; D may be TRBD1 (6 bases). V was shortened by 6 bases and J by 1 base, with 10 bases between the two germline ends. The CDR3 totals 14 residues. Per germline, CDR1 SNHLY and CDR2 FYNNEI. This CDR3 is CASRDRASNQPQHF. The CDR3 DNA reads TGTGCCAGCAGGGACAGAGCAAGCAATCAGCCCCAGCATTTT.

This rearrangement joins TRBV7-9 to TRBJ2-5, with TRBD2 matching over 8 bases. Trimming removed 6 bases from V and 2 bases from J; junction bases left unmatched: 14. Germline CDR1 SEHNR, CDR2 FQNEAQ (reference sequence). The CDR3 consists of 17 residues. CDR3 protein: CASSSRGNGREQETQYF. The CDR3 DNA follows: TGTGCCAGCAGTTCCCGGGGTAACGGGAGGGAGCAAGAGACCCAGTACTTC.

This chain joins TRBV12-3 or TRBV12-4 and TRBJ1-5; D unresolved. The CDR3 contains 12 residues. Between the trimmed V and J ends, which lost 3 bases and 4 bases, there was a span of 4 bases. CDR3 bases: TGTGCCAGCAGTTTCCAAAATCAGCCCCAGCATTTT. This codes for CASSFQNQPQHF.

V and J are TRBV5-5 and TRBJ2-1, with 9 bases lining up with TRBD2. The junction had 14 bases not matched to a gene; V was cut back by 4 bases and J by 0 bases. Germline-derived CDR1 and CDR2 are SGHKS and YYEKEE (reference sequence). The CDR3 covers 19 residues. CDR3 nucleotide sequence: TGTGCCAGCAGCCTCAGGGTGGCTAGCGGGACTAGCTCCTACAATGAGCAGTTCTTC. The encoded protein is CASSLRVASGTSSYNEQFF.

The rearrangement uses TRBV3-1 (or the pseudogene TRBV3-2) and TRBJ2-7; 14 bases line up with TRBD2. Germline values: CDR1 LGHDT, CDR2 YNNKEL (reference sequence). V was clipped by 4 bases and J by 3 bases; unmatched bases: 5. This CDR3 comprises 16 residues. The CDR3 DNA reads as TGTGCCAGCAGCCCCGGACTAGCGGGGGGCTACTACGAGCAGTACTTC. Translation: CASSPGLAGGYYEQYF.

This chain links TRBV5-1 with TRBJ1-4, with TRBD1 identical over 8 bases. Germline assignment: CDR1 SGHRS and CDR2 YFSETQ. J gave up 5 bases and V 1 base, and 4 bases lay outside the gene matches. CDR3 size: 15 residues. The CDR3 protein is CASSLSWTGNEKLFF. As DNA, the CDR3 is TGCGCCAGCAGCTTGTCTTGGACAGGGAATGAAAAACTGTTTTTT.